A selection of T cell receptor beta chains follows, all from one sample in a study of T-cell reconstitution after alpha-beta-depleted transplantation in children. TCRdb used MiXCR to reprocess the PCR reads, holding one entry per CDR3 protein. The sample holds 600,000 to 700,000 distinct CDR3 sequences, around 13% seen once. Specimen: PBMCs, collected before TCRalphabeta/CD19-depleted stem cell transplant. These receptors all come from a girl aged 2-15 years with congenital amegakaryocytic thrombocytopenia, due to receive a stem cell transplant. Each CDR3 is given with its conserved first and last residue.

V: TRBV7-2; J: TRBJ1-5; CDR3: CASSRVGLESQHF
V: TRBV29-1; J: TRBJ1-2; CDR3: CSALGGGDGNYGYTF
V: TRBV5-1; J: TRBJ2-3; CDR3: CASSVDRGSTDTQYF
V: TRBV5-1; J: TRBJ2-7; CDR3: CASSLATGKSAKGYEQYF
V: TRBV7-9; J: TRBJ2-7; CDR3: CASNDRGYEQYF
V: TRBV11-2; J: TRBJ2-3; CDR3: CASSQYDGRDTQYF
V: TRBV20-1; J: TRBJ2-5; CDR3: CSPVTGTTKETQYF
V: TRBV18; J: TRBJ2-3; CDR3: CASSPRGSGTDTQYF
V: TRBV25-1; J: TRBJ2-7; CDR3: CASGPPGTPNEQYF
V: TRBV27; J: TRBJ2-3; CDR3: CASGQGRAVLVDTQYF
V: TRBV27; J: TRBJ1-6; CDR3: CASSFGTGNSPLHF
V: TRBV7-2; J: TRBJ2-5; CDR3: CASSLTAGTQYF
V: TRBV20-1; J: TRBJ2-7; CDR3: CSALAGGNYEQYF
V: TRBV20-1; J: TRBJ1-1; CDR3: CSARDGGLGNTEAFF
V: TRBV20-1; J: TRBJ2-1; CDR3: CSAPRTSGYYNEQFF
V: TRBV20-1; J: TRBJ2-7; CDR3: CSAVLAGDSYEQYF